This T cell receptor (beta chain) was sequenced in a study of T cell changes during pregnancy in multiple sclerosis. Only in-frame clones appear in the TCRdb table, and some are missing; sequencing was by immunoSEQ multiplex PCR. The table has fewer than 85,000 clones, about 92% seen once. Trimming at V came to 4 bases and at J to 5 bases, leaving 6 bases not matched to a gene. This CDR3 comprises 14 residues. Germline assignment: CDR1 SGHRS and CDR2 YFSETQ. The clonotype was recovered from a female donor with multiple sclerosis, enrolled in a pregnancy study. The rearrangement links TRBV5-1 to TRBJ2-3; the match to TRBD2 covers 8 bases. The material sequenced was peripheral blood, taken in the second trimester of pregnancy. In nucleotides, the CDR3 is TGCGCCAGCAGCGGGACTAGATATGGAGATACGCAGTATTTT. It yields the protein CASSGTRYGDTQYF. The full variable domain, in which reference TRBV5-1 and TRBJ2-3 provide the parts outside the CDR3, is KAGVTQTPRYLIKTRGQQVTLSCSPISGHRSVSWYQQTPGQGLQFLFEYFSETQRNKGNFPGRFSGRQFSNSRSEMNVSTLELGDSALYLCASSGTRYGDTQYFGPGTRLTVL.